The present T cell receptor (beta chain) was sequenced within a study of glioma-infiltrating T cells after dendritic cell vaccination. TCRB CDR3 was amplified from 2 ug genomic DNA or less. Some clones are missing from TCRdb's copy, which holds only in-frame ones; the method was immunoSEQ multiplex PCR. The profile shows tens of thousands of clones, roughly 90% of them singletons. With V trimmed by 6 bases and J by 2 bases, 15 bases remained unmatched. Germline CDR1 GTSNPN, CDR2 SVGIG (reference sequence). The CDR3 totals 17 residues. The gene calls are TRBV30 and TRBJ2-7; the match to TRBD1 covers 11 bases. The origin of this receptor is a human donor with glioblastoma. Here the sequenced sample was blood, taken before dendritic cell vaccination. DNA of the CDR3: TGTGCCTGTGGCGGGGGTGACCTGGGACAGGGGGCCTACGAGCAGTACTTC. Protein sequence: CACGGGDLGQGAYEQYF.